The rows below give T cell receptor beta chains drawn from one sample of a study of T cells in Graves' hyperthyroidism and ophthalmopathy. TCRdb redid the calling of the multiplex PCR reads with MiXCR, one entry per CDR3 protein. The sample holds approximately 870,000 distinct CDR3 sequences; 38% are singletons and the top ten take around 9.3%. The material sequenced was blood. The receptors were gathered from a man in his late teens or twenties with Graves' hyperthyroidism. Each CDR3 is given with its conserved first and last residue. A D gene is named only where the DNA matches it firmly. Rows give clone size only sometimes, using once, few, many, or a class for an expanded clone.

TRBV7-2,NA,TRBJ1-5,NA,CASSASGGKGQPQHF,TGTGCCAGCAGCGCGAGCGGGGGAAAGGGCCAGCCCCAGCATTTT
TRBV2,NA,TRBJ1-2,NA,CASSEGTNVYGYTF,TGTGCCAGCAGTGAAGGGACTAATGTCTATGGCTACACCTTC
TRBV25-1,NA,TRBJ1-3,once,CASSEGGNIIYF,TGTGCCAGCTCGGAAGGTGGAAACATCATATATTTT
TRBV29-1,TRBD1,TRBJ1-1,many,CSVGGQGKGEAFF,TGCAGCGTCGGGGGACAGGGCAAGGGAGAAGCTTTCTTT
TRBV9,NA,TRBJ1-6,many,CASSPRDNSPLHF,TGTGCCAGCAGCCCCCGCGATAATTCACCCCTCCACTTT
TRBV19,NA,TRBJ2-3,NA,CASSLYPDTQYF,TGCGCCAGCAGCTTGTACCCAGATACGCAGTATTTT
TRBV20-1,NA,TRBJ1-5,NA,CSARGGGYSNQPQHF,TGCAGTGCTAGGGGGGGGGGGTATAGCAATCAGCCCCAGCATTTT
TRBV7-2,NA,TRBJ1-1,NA,CASSLGDIYIEAFF,TGTGCCAGCAGCTTAGGGGACATATACATCGAAGCTTTCTTT
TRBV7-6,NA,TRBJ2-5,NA,CASSLGFKRAGGETQYF,TGTGCCAGCAGCTTGGGGTTTAAGAGGGCCGGAGGCGAGACCCAGTACTTC
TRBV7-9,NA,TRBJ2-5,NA,CASARRQETQYF,TGTGCTAGCGCCAGGAGGCAAGAGACCCAGTACTTC
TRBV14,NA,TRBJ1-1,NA,CASSYGESNTEAFF,TGTGCCAGCAGTTACGGAGAATCGAACACTGAAGCTTTCTTT
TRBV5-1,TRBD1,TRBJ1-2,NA,CASSVTGGYYGYTF,TGCGCCAGCAGCGTAACAGGGGGCTACTATGGCTACACCTTC
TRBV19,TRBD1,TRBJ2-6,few,CASSTRDRASGANVLTF,TGTGCCAGTAGTACTCGGGACAGGGCTAGTGGGGCCAACGTCCTGACTTTC
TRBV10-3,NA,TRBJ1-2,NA,CASTSHGRGGYGYTF,TGTGCCAGCACCTCCCACGGGAGGGGCGGCTATGGCTACACCTTC
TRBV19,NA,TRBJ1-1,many,CASLPAGDFEAFF,TGTGCCAGCTTACCCGCAGGGGATTTTGAAGCTTTCTTT
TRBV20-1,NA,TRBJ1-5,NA,CSAPPDGGNQPQHF,TGCAGTGCTCCCCCGGACGGGGGGAATCAGCCCCAGCATTTT
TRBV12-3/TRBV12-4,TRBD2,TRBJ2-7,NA,CASSYKSSGGPSYEQYF,TGTGCCAGCAGTTACAAATCTAGCGGAGGGCCCTCCTACGAGCAGTACTTC
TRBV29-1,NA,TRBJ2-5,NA,CSVDRGQGETQYF,TGCAGCGTTGATAGGGGCCAGGGGGAGACCCAGTACTTC
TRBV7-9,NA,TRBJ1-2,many,CASSLEGGHGYTF,TGTGCCAGCAGCTTAGAAGGTGGTCATGGCTACACCTTC
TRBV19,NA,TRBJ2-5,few,CASSSSVGVETQYF,TGTGCCAGTAGTAGCAGCGTAGGTGTGGAGACCCAGTACTTC
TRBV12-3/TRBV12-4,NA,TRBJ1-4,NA,CASNTGFEKLFF,TGTGCCAGCAATACAGGGTTTGAAAAACTGTTTTTT
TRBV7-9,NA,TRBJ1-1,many,CASSRAVGLAFF,TGTGCCAGCAGCCGGGCGGTGGGGTTGGCTTTCTTT
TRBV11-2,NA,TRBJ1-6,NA,CASSLVTGPNSPLHF,TGTGCCAGCAGCTTGGTAACAGGGCCCAATTCACCCCTCCACTTT
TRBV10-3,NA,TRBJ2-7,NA,CAGSYSLDYEQYF,TGTGCCGGCAGTTACTCACTGGACTACGAGCAGTACTTC
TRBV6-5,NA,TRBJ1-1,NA,CASSHTGGGPGTEAFF,TGTGCCAGCTCTCACACCGGGGGGGGCCCGGGCACTGAAGCTTTCTTT
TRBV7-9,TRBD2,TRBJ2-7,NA,CASSLKGLGAGGPNEQYF,TGTGCCAGCAGCTTAAAAGGACTGGGAGCGGGAGGCCCAAACGAGCAGTACTTC
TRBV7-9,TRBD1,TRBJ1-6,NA,CASSLDAGGFSPLHF,TGTGCCAGCAGCTTAGATGCAGGGGGCTTTTCACCCCTCCACTTT
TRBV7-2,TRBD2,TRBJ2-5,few,CASSLTSGPLWETQYF,TGTGCCAGCAGCCTTACTAGCGGACCCCTATGGGAGACCCAGTACTTC
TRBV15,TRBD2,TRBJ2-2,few,CATSKSGRRTGELFF,TGTGCCACCAGCAAGAGCGGGAGAAGGACCGGGGAGCTGTTTTTT
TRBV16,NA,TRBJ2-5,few,CASSQSIAARETQYF,TGTGCCAGCAGCCAATCGATAGCAGCTCGAGAGACCCAGTACTTC
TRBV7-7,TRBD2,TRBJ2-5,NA,CASSPTGGGKETQYF,TGTGCTAGCAGCCCAACTGGGGGAGGGAAAGAGACCCAGTACTTC
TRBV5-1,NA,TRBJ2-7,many,CASSLEWTYEQYF,TGCGCCAGCAGCTTGGAATGGACCTACGAGCAGTACTTC
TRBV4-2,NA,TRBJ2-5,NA,CASSQEETGAETQYF,TGTGCCAGCAGCCAAGAGGAGACAGGTGCGGAGACCCAGTACTTC
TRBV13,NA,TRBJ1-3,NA,CASSGAYGYTIYF,TGTGCCAGCAGTGGGGCCTATGGCTACACCATATATTTT
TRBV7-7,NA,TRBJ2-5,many,CASTLGTGSQETQYF,TGTGCTAGCACTTTGGGGACCGGGAGCCAAGAGACCCAGTACTTC
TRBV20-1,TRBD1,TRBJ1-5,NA,CSARDTTGPGETQHF,TGCAGTGCTAGAGATACGACAGGGCCGGGGGAGACCCAGCATTTT
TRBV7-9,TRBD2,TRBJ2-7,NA,CASSAAGGAEYEQYF,TGTGCCAGCAGCGCTGCGGGAGGGGCGGAGTACGAGCAGTACTTC
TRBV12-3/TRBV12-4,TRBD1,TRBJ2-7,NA,CASSLGDRTFPYEQYF,TGTGCCAGCAGTTTGGGGGACAGGACCTTCCCCTACGAGCAGTACTTC
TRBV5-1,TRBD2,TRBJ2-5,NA,CASSLLAGVTETQYF,TGCGCCAGCAGCCTACTAGCGGGGGTTACGGAGACCCAGTACTTC
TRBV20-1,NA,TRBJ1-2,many,CSARGTFGGYTF,TGCAGTGCTAGGGGGACCTTCGGGGGCTACACCTTC
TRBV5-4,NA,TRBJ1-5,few,CASSPAPSLGQPQHF,TGTGCCAGCAGCCCCGCGCCTTCGTTGGGACAGCCCCAGCATTTT
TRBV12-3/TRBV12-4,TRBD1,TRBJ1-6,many,CASSPQDRASSPLHF,TGTGCCAGCAGTCCCCAGGACAGGGCGAGTTCACCCCTCCACTTT